Listed below are T cell receptor beta chains from one sample, sequenced in a study of CD8 T cells in Susac syndrome. TCRdb passed the immunoSEQ multiplex PCR reads through MiXCR, listing each CDR3 protein once. The data show roughly 120,000 distinct CDR3 sequences, roughly 94% seen once. The sample taken for sequencing was CD4+ T cells from PBMCs. Receptor source: a human donor with multiple sclerosis. CDR3s include the opening cysteine and the closing phenylalanine or tryptophan. The D gene is left open where the match is weak.

>14|TRBV11-1|-|TRBJ1-2
CASSLEGRPYGYTF
>15|TRBV5-1|-|TRBJ2-2
CASSLGSSNTGELFF
>14|TRBV5-1|-|TRBJ2-4
CASSPTGFVNIQYF
>14|TRBV5-1|-|TRBJ1-1
CASGSIAGETEAFF
>14|TRBV5-1|TRBD1|TRBJ2-7
CASSGTGSSYEQYF
>14|TRBV25-1|-|TRBJ1-1
CASSPSHRSTEAFF
>15|TRBV19|-|TRBJ2-1
CASSIRWGSYNEQFF
>13|TRBV27|-|TRBJ1-2
CASSPNGAYGYTF
>15|TRBV25-1|-|TRBJ2-5
CASSSPKRYQETQYF
>17|TRBV19|TRBD1|TRBJ2-2
CASSIPRQGANTGELFF
>15|TRBV30|TRBD1|TRBJ1-2
CAWSVNTGAGYGYTF
>14|TRBV12-3/TRBV12-4|-|TRBJ2-1
CASSLAALINEQFF
>15|TRBV2|TRBD1|TRBJ2-4
CASSEADRVRGIQYF
>17|TRBV12-3/TRBV12-4|-|TRBJ2-7
CASSLALLTGQSYEQYF
>10|TRBV24-1|-|TRBJ2-1
CATKANEQFF
>14|TRBV2|-|TRBJ1-3
CASGATGSGNTIYF
>14|TRBV30|-|TRBJ2-7
CAWRPGPGTYEQYF
>15|TRBV5-1|TRBD1|TRBJ1-2
CASTNTGGADYGYTF
>17|TRBV20-1|TRBD2|TRBJ2-1
CSAARLAGGTARNEQFF
>16|TRBV6-6|TRBD2|TRBJ2-5
CASSVRLAGSGETQYF
>15|TRBV6-2/TRBV6-3|-|TRBJ1-2
CASSYTLTGGYGYTF
>14|TRBV2|TRBD1|TRBJ1-4
CASSMGQRTEKLFF
>13|TRBV28|-|TRBJ1-1
CASSLVGDTEAFF
>14|TRBV3-1|TRBD1|TRBJ1-1
CASSRGQVNTEAFF
>12|TRBV4-2|-|TRBJ2-7
CASSQDAYEQYF
>14|TRBV5-4|TRBD1|TRBJ2-5
CASSYAGTEETQYF
>18|TRBV5-1|TRBD2|TRBJ2-7
CASSSGLAGGLSSYEQYF
>14|TRBV5-6|-|TRBJ2-5
CASSLRVRAETQYF
>13|TRBV2|-|TRBJ2-1
CASSTEFNNEQFF